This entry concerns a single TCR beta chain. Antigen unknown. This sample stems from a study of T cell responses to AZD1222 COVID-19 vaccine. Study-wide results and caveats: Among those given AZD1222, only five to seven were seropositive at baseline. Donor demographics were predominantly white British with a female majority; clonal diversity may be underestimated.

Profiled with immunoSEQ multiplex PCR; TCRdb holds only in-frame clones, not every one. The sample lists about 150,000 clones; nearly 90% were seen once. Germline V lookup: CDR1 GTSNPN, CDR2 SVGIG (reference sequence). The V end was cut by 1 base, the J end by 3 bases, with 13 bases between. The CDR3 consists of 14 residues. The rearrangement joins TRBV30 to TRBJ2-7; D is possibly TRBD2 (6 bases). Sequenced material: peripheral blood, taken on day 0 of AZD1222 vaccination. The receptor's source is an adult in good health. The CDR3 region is CAWSGGESGYEQYF. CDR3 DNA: TGTGCCTGGAGTGGGGGGGAGTCGGGCTACGAGCAGTACTTC.